This T cell receptor beta chain stems from a study of T cells in Graves' hyperthyroidism and ophthalmopathy. The overall study: It was at initial diagnosis, before any treatment, that peripheral blood was collected.

The V gene's germline CDR1 is SNHLY and CDR2 FYNNEI. The CDR3 length is 13 residues. V lost 6 bases to trimming and J lost 8 bases, with 16 bases between them. Diagnosis relied on clinical symptoms, serum thyroxine and TRAb, thyroid ultrasound and orbital computed tomography. This clonotype was counted many times. Amplification of TCR beta CDR3 regions was performed using RNA transcripts as template. Carried out on the TCR CDR3, a first-round RT-PCR used the HTBI primer set. Via MiXCR, TCRdb re-called the multiplex PCR reads, giving one row per CDR3 protein. The table lists about 770,000 distinct CDR3 sequences, 18% of them singletons.

J is TRBJ1-2 and V is TRBV2; D is unclear. This sequence originates from a woman aged 45-65 years with Graves' hyperthyroidism that later progressed to Graves' ophthalmopathy. The specimen sequenced was blood. The DNA for the CDR3 is TGTGCCAGCAGCCCCCCCCGTTTAAGAGGCTACACCTTC. Amino acid sequence: CASSPPRLRGYTF. Together with reference TRBV2 and TRBJ1-2, the CDR3 gives the full variable domain: EPEVTQTPSHQVTQMGQEVILRCVPISNHLYFYWYRQILGQKVEFLVSFYNNEISEKSEIFDDQFSVERPDGSNFTLKIRSTKLEDSAMYFCASSPPRLRGYTFGSGTRLTVV.